This T cell receptor beta chain was documented in a study of T cell clones after liver transplantation. About the study: As an antigen-independent comparator, third-party-reactive TCRbeta sequences came from pre-transplant mixed lymphocyte reactions. Samples came pre-transplant, pre-randomization before withdrawal, and post-randomization after withdrawal ended.

The CDR3 covers 15 residues. V lost 0 bases to trimming and J lost 1 base, with 9 bases between them. Germline values: CDR1 MNHEY, CDR2 SMNVEV (reference sequence). General study findings and limits: In two subjects, few donor cells limited the measurable donor-reactive repertoire. Circulating graft-donor-reactive CD4 TCRbeta sequences fell significantly post-transplant in 5 of 8 subjects.

Some clones are missing from TCRdb's copy, which holds only in-frame ones; the method was immunoSEQ multiplex PCR. In the table there are tens of thousands of clones, roughly 86% of which are singletons. A note on this clone: The antigen is undetermined.

The receptor's source is a human patient who received a liver transplant. Some T cells may trace back to the graft donor. The chain uses TRBV27 and TRBJ1-1; no reliable D call. The material was CD4+ T cells from blood, obtained 24 months after liver transplant. The CDR3 here is CASSLSGGRNTEAFF. CDR3 nucleotide sequence: TGTGCCAGCAGTTTATCGGGAGGGAGGAACACTGAAGCTTTCTTT.